This T cell receptor beta chain was retrieved from a study of T cell repertoires in ileal Crohn's disease. Trimming took 3 bases from V and 2 from J; bases not matched to a gene: 5. Germline-derived CDR1 and CDR2 are MNHNS and SASEGT. The CDR3 has 15 residues. Eligibility required adulthood, ileal or ileocolonic Crohn's disease and indicated ileocolonic resection. Some clones are missing from TCRdb's copy, which holds only in-frame ones; the method was immunoSEQ multiplex PCR. The sample shows some 15,000 clones, about 60% of them seen only once. The TCR originated in an adult with Crohn's disease. The sequencing input was ileal tissue. The V call is TRBV6-1, the J call TRBJ2-3; 7 positions agree with TRBD1. The CDR3 nucleotides are TGTGCCAGCAGTGAGCCCGGGACAGCCACAGATACGCAGTATTTT. Translated: CASSEPGTATDTQYF.